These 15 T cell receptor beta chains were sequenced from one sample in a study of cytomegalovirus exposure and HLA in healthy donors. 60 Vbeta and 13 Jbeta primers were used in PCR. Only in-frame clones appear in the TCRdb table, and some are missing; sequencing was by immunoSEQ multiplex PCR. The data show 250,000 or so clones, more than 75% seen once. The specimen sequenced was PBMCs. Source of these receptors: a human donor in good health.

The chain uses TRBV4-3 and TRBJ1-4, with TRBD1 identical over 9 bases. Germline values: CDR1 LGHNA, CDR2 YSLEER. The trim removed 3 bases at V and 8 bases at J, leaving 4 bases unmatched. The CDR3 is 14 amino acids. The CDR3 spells CASSHGDRVEKLFF. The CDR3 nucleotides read TGCGCCAGCAGCCACGGGGACAGGGTGGAAAAACTGTTTTTT.

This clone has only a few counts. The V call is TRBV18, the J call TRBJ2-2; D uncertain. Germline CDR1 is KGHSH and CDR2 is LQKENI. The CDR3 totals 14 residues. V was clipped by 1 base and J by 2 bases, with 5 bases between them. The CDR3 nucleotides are TGTGCCAGCTCACCACTAGCTAACACCGGGGAGCTGTTTTTT. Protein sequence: CASSPLANTGELFF.

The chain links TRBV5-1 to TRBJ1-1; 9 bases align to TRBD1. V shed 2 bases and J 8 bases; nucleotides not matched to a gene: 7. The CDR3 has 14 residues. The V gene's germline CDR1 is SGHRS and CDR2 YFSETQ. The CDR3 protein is CASSFSGTGTEAFF. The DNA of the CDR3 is TGCGCCAGCAGCTTTTCTGGGACAGGGACCGAAGCTTTCTTT. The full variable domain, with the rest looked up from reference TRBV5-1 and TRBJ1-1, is KAGVTQTPRYLIKTRGQQVTLSCSPISGHRSVSWYQQTPGQGLQFLFEYFSETQRNKGNFPGRFSGRQFSNSRSEMNVSTLELGDSALYLCASSFSGTGTEAFFGQGTRLTVV.

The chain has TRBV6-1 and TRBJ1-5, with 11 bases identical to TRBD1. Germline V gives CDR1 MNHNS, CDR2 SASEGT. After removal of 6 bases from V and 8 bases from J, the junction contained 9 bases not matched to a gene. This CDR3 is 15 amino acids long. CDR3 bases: TGTGCCAGCAGGTTGGACAGGGGGCGCGTGGAGCCCCAGCATTTT. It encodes CASRLDRGRVEPQHF.

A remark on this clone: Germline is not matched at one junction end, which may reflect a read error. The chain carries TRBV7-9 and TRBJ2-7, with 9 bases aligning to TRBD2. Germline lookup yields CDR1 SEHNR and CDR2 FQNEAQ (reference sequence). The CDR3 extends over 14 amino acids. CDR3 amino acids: CSSTDSGRYYEQYF. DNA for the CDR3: TGTTCCAGCACCGATAGCGGGAGATACTACGAGCAGTACTTC.

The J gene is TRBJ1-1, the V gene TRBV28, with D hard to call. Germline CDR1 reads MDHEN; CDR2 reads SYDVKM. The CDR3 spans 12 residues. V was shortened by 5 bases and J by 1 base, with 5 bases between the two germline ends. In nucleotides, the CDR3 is TGTGCCAGCAGTCCCCAGAACACTGAAGCTTTCTTT. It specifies CASSPQNTEAFF.

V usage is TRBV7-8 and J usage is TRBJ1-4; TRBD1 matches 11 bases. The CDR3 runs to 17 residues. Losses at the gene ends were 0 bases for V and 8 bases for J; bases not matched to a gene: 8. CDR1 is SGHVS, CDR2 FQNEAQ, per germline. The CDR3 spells CASSLARWDRGSEKLFF. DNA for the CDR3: TGTGCCAGCAGCTTAGCCCGGTGGGACAGGGGGTCCGAAAAACTGTTTTTT. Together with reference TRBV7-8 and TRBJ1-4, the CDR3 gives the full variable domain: GAGVSQSPRYKVAKRGQDVALRCDPISGHVSLFWYQQALGQGPEFLTYFQNEAQLDKSGLPSDRFFAERPEGSVSTLKIQRTQQEDSAVYLCASSLARWDRGSEKLFFGSGTQLSVL.

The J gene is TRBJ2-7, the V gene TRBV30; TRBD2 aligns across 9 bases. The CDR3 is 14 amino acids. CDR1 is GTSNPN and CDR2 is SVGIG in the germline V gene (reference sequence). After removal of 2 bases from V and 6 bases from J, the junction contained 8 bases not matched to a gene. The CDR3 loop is CAWSIYSGSSEQYF. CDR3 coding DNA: TGTGCCTGGAGTATATATAGCGGGAGTAGCGAGCAGTACTTC.

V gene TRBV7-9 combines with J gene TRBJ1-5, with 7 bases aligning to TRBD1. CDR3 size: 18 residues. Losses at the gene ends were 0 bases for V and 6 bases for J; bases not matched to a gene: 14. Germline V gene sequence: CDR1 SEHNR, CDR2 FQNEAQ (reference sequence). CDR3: CASSLANMTGLPTQPQHF. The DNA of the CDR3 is TGTGCCAGCAGCTTAGCAAATATGACAGGGCTCCCCACTCAGCCCCAGCATTTT.

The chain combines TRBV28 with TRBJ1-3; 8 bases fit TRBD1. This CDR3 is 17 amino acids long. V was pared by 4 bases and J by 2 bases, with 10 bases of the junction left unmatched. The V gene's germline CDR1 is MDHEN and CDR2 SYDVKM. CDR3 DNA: TGTGCCAGCAGTTCCCAGACAGGGGTAACAGCTGGAAACACCATATATTTT. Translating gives CASSSQTGVTAGNTIYF.

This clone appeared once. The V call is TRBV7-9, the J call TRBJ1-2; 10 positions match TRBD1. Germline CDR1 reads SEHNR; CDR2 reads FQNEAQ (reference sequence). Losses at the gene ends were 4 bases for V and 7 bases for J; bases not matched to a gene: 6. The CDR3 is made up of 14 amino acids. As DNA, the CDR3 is TGTGCCAGCAGCTCCCGACAGGGGGCTGCTGGCTACACCTTC. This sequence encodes CASSSRQGAAGYTF. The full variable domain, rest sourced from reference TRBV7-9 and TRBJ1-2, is DTGVSQNPRHKITKRGQNVTFRCDPISEHNRLYWYRQTLGQGPEFLTYFQNEAQLEKSRLLSDRFSAERPKGSFSTLEIQRTEQGDSAMYLCASSSRQGAAGYTFGSGTRLTVV.

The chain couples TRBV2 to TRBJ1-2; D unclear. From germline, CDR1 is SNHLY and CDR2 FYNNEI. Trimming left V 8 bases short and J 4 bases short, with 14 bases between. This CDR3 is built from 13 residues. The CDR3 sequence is CASLIGGSYGYTF. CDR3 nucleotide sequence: TGTGCCAGCCTCATCGGCGGGAGCTATGGCTACACCTTC.

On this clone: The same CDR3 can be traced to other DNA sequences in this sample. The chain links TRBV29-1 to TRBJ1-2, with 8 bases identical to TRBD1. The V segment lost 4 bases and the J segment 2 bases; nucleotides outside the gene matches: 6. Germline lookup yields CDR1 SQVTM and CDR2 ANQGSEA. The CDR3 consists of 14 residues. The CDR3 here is CSVGGRGRNYGYTF. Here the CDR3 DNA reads TGCAGCGTTGGTGGCAGGGGGCGAAACTATGGCTACACCTTC.

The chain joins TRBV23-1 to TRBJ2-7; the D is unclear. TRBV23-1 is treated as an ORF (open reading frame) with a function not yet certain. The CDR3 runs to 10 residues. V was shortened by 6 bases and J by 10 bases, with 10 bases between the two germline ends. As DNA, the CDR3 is TGCGCCAGCAGCCCTAAAGAACAGTACTTC. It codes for CASSPKEQYF.

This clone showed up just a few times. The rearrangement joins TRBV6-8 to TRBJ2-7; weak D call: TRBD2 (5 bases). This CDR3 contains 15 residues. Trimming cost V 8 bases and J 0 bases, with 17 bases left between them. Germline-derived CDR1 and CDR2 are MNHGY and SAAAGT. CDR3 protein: CASRNNSESSYEQYF. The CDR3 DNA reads TGTGCCAGCCGGAATAATAGCGAGAGCTCCTACGAGCAGTACTTC.